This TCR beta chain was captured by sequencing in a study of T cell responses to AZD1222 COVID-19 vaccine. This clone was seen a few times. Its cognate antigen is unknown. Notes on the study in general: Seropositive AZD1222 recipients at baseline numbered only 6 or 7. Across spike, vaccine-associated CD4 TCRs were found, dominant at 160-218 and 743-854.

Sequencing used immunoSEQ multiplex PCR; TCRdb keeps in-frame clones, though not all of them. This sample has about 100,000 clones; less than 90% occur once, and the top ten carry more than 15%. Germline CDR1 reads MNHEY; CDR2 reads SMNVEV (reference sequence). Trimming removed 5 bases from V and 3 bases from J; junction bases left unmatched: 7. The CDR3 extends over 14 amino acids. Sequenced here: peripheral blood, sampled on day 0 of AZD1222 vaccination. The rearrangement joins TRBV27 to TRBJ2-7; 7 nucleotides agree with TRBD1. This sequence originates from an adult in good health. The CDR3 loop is CASSPGQTYYEQYF. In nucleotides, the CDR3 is TGTGCCAGCAGTCCGGGACAGACTTACTACGAGCAGTACTTC.